Presented here are 17 T cell receptor beta chains from one specimen sequenced in a study of identical twins listed by TCRdb under 2016. Receptor libraries were prepared by 5' RACE. The instrument was an Illumina HiSeq 2000. TCRdb took the public reads, trimmed them with fastp at Q25, ran MiXCR for clone calling and kept in-frame beta chains. Each entry merges the rows of one CDR3 protein and shows their most common DNA and genes. The table for this sample lists around 230,000 distinct CDR3 sequences; over 5.5% of them were counted only once. The ten largest clones take up about 14% of the sample. The same specimen was also included in a second study, on T cells expressing NK-cell markers.

The specimen was CD8+ T cells sorted from blood. These receptors originate from a woman aged 18 to 35 in good health.

This clonotype occurred many times. The chain joins TRBV20-1 to TRBJ1-2; a possible D gene is TRBD1 (5 bases). Germline-derived CDR1 and CDR2 are DFQATT and SNEGSKA (reference sequence). The CDR3 extends over 13 amino acids. The V end lost 6 bases, the J end lost 8 bases, and 19 bases lay between the germline ends. CDR3 region: CSAPVTESRGYTF. The CDR3 nucleotides read TGCAGTGCCCCGGTGACAGAGTCTAGGGGCTACACCTTC.

This clonotype was seen a few times. The rearrangement links TRBV9 to TRBJ1-1, with TRBD1 matching 7 bases. Trimming at V came to 0 bases and at J to 0 bases, leaving 8 bases not matched to a gene. The CDR3 loop spans 17 amino acids. Germline-derived CDR1 and CDR2 are SGDLS and YYNGEE. The CDR3 loop is CASSVEGASLMNTEAFF. CDR3 sequence (DNA): TGTGCCAGCAGCGTAGAGGGGGCCTCCCTCATGAACACTGAAGCTTTCTTT. Variable domain in full (rest from reference TRBV9 and TRBJ1-1): DSGVTQTPKHLITATGQRVTLRCSPRSGDLSVYWYQQSLDQGLQFLIQYYNGEERAKGNILERFSAQQFPDLHSELNLSSLELGDSALYFCASSVEGASLMNTEAFFGQGTRLTVV.

This rearrangement joins TRBV7-9 to TRBJ2-5; 9 bases are a match to TRBD2. In germline, CDR1 is SEHNR, CDR2 FQNEAQ (reference sequence). J was trimmed by 3 bases and V by 3 bases; bases with no gene match: 5. The CDR3 length is 15 residues. The CDR3: CASSFHLAGEETQYF. The CDR3 DNA reads TGTGCCAGCAGCTTTCATTTAGCGGGGGAAGAGACCCAGTACTTC. Using reference TRBV7-9 and TRBJ2-5 for the parts outside the CDR3, the full variable domain is DTGVSQNPRHKITKRGQNVTFRCDPISEHNRLYWYRQTLGQGPEFLTYFQNEAQLEKSRLLSDRFSAERPKGSFSTLEIQRTEQGDSAMYLCASSFHLAGEETQYFGPGTRLLVL.

In its sample, this clonotype was seen a few times. V usage is TRBV12-3 or TRBV12-4 and J usage is TRBJ1-2, with a tentative D call TRBD1 (6 bases). Trimming removed 5 bases from V and 8 bases from J, with 18 bases in between. The CDR3 contains 14 residues. CDR3 sequence: CASSAATGRRGYTF. In nucleotides, the CDR3 is TGTGCCAGCAGTGCGGCAACAGGGCGGAGAGGCTACACCTTC.

This chain uses TRBV6-6 with TRBJ1-1, with D unresolved. Per germline, CDR1 MNHNY and CDR2 SVGAGI (reference sequence). This CDR3 is built from 13 residues. V shed 5 bases and J shed 12 bases, with 19 bases lying between them. The CDR3 DNA sequence: TGTGCCAGCAGTCACCTGAGGACCGTTCCTCCTTTCTTT. Its translation: CASSHLRTVPPFF.

V gene TRBV4-3 combines with J gene TRBJ2-1; weak D call: TRBD2 (6 bases). The CDR3 loop spans 16 amino acids. Trimming removed 1 base from V and 1 base from J, with 11 bases in between. The germline gives CDR1 LGHNA, CDR2 YSLEER. The CDR3 region is CASSQGVTRSYNEQFF. The CDR3 nucleotides are TGCGCCAGCAGCCAAGGTGTGACTAGGTCCTACAATGAGCAGTTCTTC.

This chain links TRBV29-1 with TRBJ2-5; 7 bases agree with TRBD2. The CDR3 extends over 13 amino acids. V gave up 6 bases and J gave up 1 base; unmatched junction bases: 5. Germline assignment: CDR1 SQVTM and CDR2 ANQGSEA. The CDR3 here is CSVEGLSQETQYF. The CDR3, as DNA: TGCAGCGTGGAGGGACTATCCCAAGAGACCCAGTACTTC.

This clonotype was picked up a small number of times. The genes are TRBV7-9 and TRBJ2-7; D ambiguous. The CDR3 contains 15 residues. The germline CDR1 and CDR2 sequences are SEHNR and FQNEAQ (reference sequence). V was pared by 3 bases and J by 0 bases, with 12 bases between. CDR3 in DNA: TGTGCCAGCAGCTTGAGTGGCGGTACCTCCTACGAGCAGTACTTC. As protein: CASSLSGGTSYEQYF. The entire variable domain, with the rest obtained from reference TRBV7-9 and TRBJ2-7, is as follows: DTGVSQNPRHKITKRGQNVTFRCDPISEHNRLYWYRQTLGQGPEFLTYFQNEAQLEKSRLLSDRFSAERPKGSFSTLEIQRTEQGDSAMYLCASSLSGGTSYEQYFGPGTRLTVT.

This clonotype was seen many times. The V call is TRBV27, the J call TRBJ2-5; unclear D gene. The CDR3 has 16 amino acids. The germline V gene encodes CDR1 MNHEY and CDR2 SMNVEV (reference sequence). Trimming took off 1 base at V and 5 bases at J, with 17 bases between the two ends. The CDR3 DNA follows: TGTGCCAGCAGTTTATTGTTCAGCCAAAAAGGGGAGACCCAGTACTTC. Its translation: CASSLLFSQKGETQYF.

This clonotype was observed a few times. This sequence joins TRBV11-3 and TRBJ1-6; 8 bases fit TRBD1. V gave up 5 bases and J gave up 9 bases; unmatched junction bases: 12. Germline V gene data show CDR1 as SGHNT and CDR2 as YENEEA. The CDR3 length is 16 residues. CDR3 loop: CASSATQGEVGSPLHF. The CDR3 DNA reads as TGTGCCAGCAGCGCCACACAGGGGGAGGTGGGTTCACCCCTCCACTTT.

This clonotype was counted at least ten times. The chain joins TRBV6-5 to TRBJ1-1; maybe TRBD1 (5 bases). The CDR3 consists of 13 residues. The germline gives CDR1 MNHEY, CDR2 SVGAGI. Trimming cost V 2 bases and J 4 bases, with 8 bases left between them. CDR3: CASSYKGSTEAFF. As DNA, the CDR3 is TGTGCCAGCAGTTACAAGGGGAGCACTGAAGCTTTCTTT.

The V call is TRBV27, the J call TRBJ2-4; a weak D match, TRBD2 (5 bases). Trimming took off 2 bases at V and 0 bases at J, with 17 bases between the two ends. Germline V gene lookup returns CDR1 MNHEY and CDR2 SMNVEV (reference sequence). The CDR3 is 18 residues long. The CDR3 loop is CASSLTARGIGAKNIQYF. In nucleotides, the CDR3 is TGTGCCAGCAGTTTAACGGCCCGGGGTATAGGAGCCAAAAACATTCAGTACTTC.

This clonotype came up a few times. This rearrangement joins TRBV29-1 to TRBJ1-2, with 10 nucleotides matching TRBD1. CDR3 size: 13 residues. Per the germline V gene, CDR1 is SQVTM and CDR2 is ANQGSEA. The V gene end was trimmed by 5 bases and the J gene end by 6 bases; junction bases not matched to a gene: 6. CDR3 coding DNA: TGCAGCGTTCCGGGACAGGGGACGGATGGCTACACCTTC. Amino acid sequence: CSVPGQGTDGYTF.

This clonotype was counted at least ten times. The chain has TRBV6-6 and TRBJ2-7; unclear D gene. Trimming removed 5 bases at V and 7 bases at J, with 12 bases between. The germline gives CDR1 MNHNY, CDR2 SVGAGI (reference sequence). This CDR3 has 12 residues. The CDR3 here is CASSPGIQEQYF. The CDR3 region has the DNA TGTGCCAGCAGTCCAGGAATTCAGGAGCAGTACTTC.

The CDR3 loop reads CTSSRPSGAYNEQFF. The CDR3 DNA follows: TGCACCAGCAGCAGACCTAGCGGAGCCTACAATGAGCAGTTCTTC. The chain joins TRBV1 to TRBJ2-1; the table's D call TRBD2 went unverified against the DNA. TRBV1 is described as a pseudogene. This CDR3 has 15 amino acids.

This clonotype was detected ten times or more. The chain carries TRBV11-1 and TRBJ2-3, with 8 bases fitting TRBD2. The germline gives CDR1 SGHAT, CDR2 FQDESV (reference sequence). This CDR3 spans 15 amino acids. V was clipped by 6 bases and J by 2 bases; unmatched bases: 7. Here the CDR3 reads CASSFSGAITDTQYF. The DNA of the CDR3 is TGTGCCAGCAGTTTTAGCGGGGCCATCACAGATACGCAGTATTTT.

This clonotype showed up just a few times. The chain carries TRBV2 and TRBJ2-3, with D hard to call. Germline loops: CDR1 SNHLY, CDR2 FYNNEI. The CDR3 loop spans 15 amino acids. With 0 bases removed from V and 5 bases from J, the gap between germline ends came to 12 bases. CDR3: CASSEAAPLLDTQYF. In nucleotides, the CDR3 is TGTGCCAGCAGTGAAGCTGCTCCTCTCTTAGATACGCAGTATTTT.